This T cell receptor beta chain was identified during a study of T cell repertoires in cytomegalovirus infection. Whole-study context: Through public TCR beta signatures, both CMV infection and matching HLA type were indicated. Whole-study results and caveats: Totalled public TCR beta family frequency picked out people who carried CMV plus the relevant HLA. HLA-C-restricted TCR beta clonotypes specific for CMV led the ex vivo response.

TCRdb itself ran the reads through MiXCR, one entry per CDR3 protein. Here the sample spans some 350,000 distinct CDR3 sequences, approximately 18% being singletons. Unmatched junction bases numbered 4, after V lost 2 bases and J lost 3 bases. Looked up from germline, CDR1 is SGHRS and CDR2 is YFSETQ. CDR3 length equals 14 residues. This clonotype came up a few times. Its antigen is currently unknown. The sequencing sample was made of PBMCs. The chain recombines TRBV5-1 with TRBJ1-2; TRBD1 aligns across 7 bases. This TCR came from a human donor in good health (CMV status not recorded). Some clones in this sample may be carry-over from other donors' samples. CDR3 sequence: CASSFEGGDYGYTF. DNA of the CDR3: TGCGCCAGCAGCTTCGAAGGGGGCGACTATGGCTACACCTTC.